The 9 T cell receptor beta chains listed next were all sequenced from one sample in a study of shared clonotypes between healthy human individuals. The table came from immunoSEQ multiplex PCR; TCRdb's copy has only in-frame clones and leaves some out. The profile covers roughly 1,000,000 clones, with around 82% appearing a single time and 0.6% to 0.75% taken by the ten largest. The sequencing input was memory CD4+ T cells from PBMCs. Subset described: CD45RA-negative fraction. All receptors come from a man younger than 30 in good health. Some clones in this sample may be carry-over from other donors' samples.

This chain uses TRBV15 with TRBJ1-1; D gene ambiguous. The ends were cut back, 9 bases at V and 1 base at J, with 12 bases in the middle. This CDR3 has 13 residues. Germline CDR1 and CDR2: LNHNV and YYDKDF (reference sequence). CDR3 coding DNA: TGTGCCACTTCCGGCGCCCAGAACACTGAAGCTTTCTTT. It is translated as CATSGAQNTEAFF.

The V call is TRBV2, the J call TRBJ2-7; D is ambiguous. This CDR3 is built from 13 residues. The V gene lost 8 bases and the J gene lost 6 bases, with 17 bases spanning the gap. Per germline, CDR1 SNHLY and CDR2 FYNNEI. The CDR3 bases are TGTGCCAGCTCCACATCACCCGTCGTCGAGCAGTACTTC. This encodes CASSTSPVVEQYF.

The chain is built from TRBV18 and TRBJ1-1, with TRBD1 matching over 7 bases. V dropped 1 base and J dropped 4; count of bases not matched to a gene: 9. The CDR3 totals 16 residues. Germline CDR1 KGHSH, CDR2 LQKENI. CDR3 loop: CASSPLAGGFGTEAFF. The CDR3 DNA sequence: TGTGCCAGCTCACCACTGGCAGGGGGGTTCGGCACTGAAGCTTTCTTT.

V is TRBV19 and J is TRBJ2-1; 13 nucleotides match TRBD2. Germline CDR1 reads LNHDA; CDR2 reads SQIVND (reference sequence). V dropped 6 bases and J dropped 8; count of bases not matched to a gene: 4. The CDR3 sequence is 14 residues long. The CDR3 DNA reads TGTGCCAGTAGACGGACTAGCGGGAGAGATGAGCAGTTCTTC. It translates to CASRRTSGRDEQFF.

About this clone itself: The same CDR3 arises from other DNA sequences in this sample as well. The chain uses TRBV28 and TRBJ2-3, with D unresolved. Germline-derived CDR1 and CDR2 are MDHEN and SYDVKM. CDR3 length: 13 residues. V dropped 5 bases and J dropped 4 bases, with 10 bases sitting between them. DNA of the CDR3: TGTGCCAGCAGTAGACTCAGCCCAGATACGCAGTATTTT. Residues: CASSRLSPDTQYF.

This clone was seen once. This same CDR3 is encoded by further DNA sequences in the sample. This chain connects TRBV5-1 to TRBJ1-2; D unresolved. The germline V gene has CDR1 SGHRS and CDR2 YFSETQ. V lost 1 base and J 2 bases, leaving 6 bases between the germline ends. The CDR3 covers 13 residues. DNA of the CDR3: TGCGCCAGCAGCTTGACAGTAAACTATGGCTACACCTTC. Protein sequence: CASSLTVNYGYTF.

The V and J genes are TRBV2 and TRBJ2-3; 8 bases line up with TRBD1. From germline, CDR1 is SNHLY and CDR2 FYNNEI. V shed 4 bases and J 4 bases; nucleotides not matched to a gene: 7. The CDR3 length is 15 residues. This CDR3 is CASSVDRDKSDTQYF. CDR3 DNA: TGTGCCAGCAGTGTGGACAGGGATAAGTCAGATACGCAGTATTTT.

In regard to this clone: The junction does not match germline at one end; this may be a read error. The chain couples TRBV5-4 to TRBJ2-5; D is perhaps TRBD1 (6 bases). The CDR3 spans 13 residues. The germline V gene encodes CDR1 SGHNT and CDR2 YYREEE (reference sequence). CDR3 nucleotide sequence: TGTGCTAGCAGCTTCCAGGGGCGCGGAGAGCAGTACTTC. It translates to CASSFQGRGEQYF. Full variable domain (missing parts from reference TRBV5-4 and TRBJ2-5): ETGVTQSPTHLIKTRGQQVTLRCSSQSGHNTVSWYQQALGQGPQFIFQYYREEENGRGNFPPRFSGLQFPNYSSELNVNALELDDSALYLCASSFQGRGEQYFGPGTRLLVL.

The rearrangement links TRBV2 to TRBJ1-5; D not certain. Per germline, CDR1 SNHLY and CDR2 FYNNEI. The CDR3 spans 15 residues. The V and J ends lost 7 bases and 0 bases respectively, with 13 bases between them. Here the CDR3 reads CASMVEAFSNQPQHF. The CDR3 DNA follows: TGTGCCAGCATGGTGGAGGCTTTTAGCAATCAGCCCCAGCATTTT.